This entry lists 9 T cell receptor beta chains sequenced from one sample in a study of identical twins. MiXCR, run by TCRdb on the 5' RACE reads, gives a single entry per CDR3 protein. The sample holds 400,000 to 550,000 distinct CDR3 sequences, roughly an eighth seen once. A further study also used this sample, focusing on yellow fever vaccine responses in identical twins.

The sequencing input was CD4+ T cells sorted from blood. These receptors came from a young woman in good health.

The J gene is TRBJ2-3, the V gene TRBV11-3; tentative D call: TRBD2 (5 bases). Germline CDR1 reads SGHNT; CDR2 reads YENEEA. The ends were cut back, 4 bases at V and 2 bases at J, with 16 bases in the middle. The CDR3 totals 16 residues. In DNA form, the CDR3 reads TGTGCCAGCAGCTCCCTCCCCAGCGGTTACACAGATACGCAGTATTTT. This codes for CASSSLPSGYTDTQYF.

This clonotype appeared once. The chain combines TRBV30 with TRBJ1-1; D is ambiguous. CDR1 and CDR2 from the germline V gene are GTSNPN and SVGIG (reference sequence). This CDR3 has 11 residues. The ends were cut back, 5 bases at V and 0 bases at J, with 4 bases in the middle. Written as DNA, the CDR3 is TGTGCCTGGCTATTGAACACTGAAGCTTTCTTT. Residues: CAWLLNTEAFF.

This clonotype was picked up one time. The CDR3 sequence: CASSLTGEGFTDTQYF. CDR3 nucleotides: TGTGCCAGCAGCTTAACGGGCGAGGGCTTCACAGATACGCAGTATTTT. The rearrangement links TRBV7-3 to TRBJ2-3; D is possibly TRBD2 (5 bases). CDR3 length equals 16 residues. Germline CDR1 is SGHTA and CDR2 is FQGTGA. V lost 0 bases to trimming and J lost 2 bases, with 12 bases between them.

This clonotype was seen more than once but under ten times. The chain uses TRBV20-1 and TRBJ2-1, with 8 positions matching TRBD2. J gave up 9 bases and V 5 bases, and 9 bases lay outside the gene matches. The length of the CDR3 is 13 residues. Germline CDR1 is DFQATT and CDR2 is SNEGSKA (reference sequence). The DNA of the CDR3 is TGCAGTGCTGGAGGACTAGCACAGGCTGAGCAGTTCTTC. Its protein is CSAGGLAQAEQFF.

V and J are TRBV5-1 and TRBJ2-5, with a possible D match to TRBD2 (6 bases). V was shortened by 1 base and J by 4 bases, with 11 bases between the two germline ends. This CDR3 has 14 amino acids. CDR1 and CDR2 (germline): SGHRS, YFSETQ. CDR3 bases: TGCGCCAGCAGCTTGCGGGGGAGTTCAGAGACCCAGTACTTC. It encodes CASSLRGSSETQYF.

This clonotype was picked up a small number of times. The V call is TRBV7-2, the J call TRBJ2-3; the D gene could be TRBD1 or TRBD2 (5 bases each). Deletions cut 4 bases from V and 6 bases from J, with 14 bases between. Germline V gene sequence: CDR1 SGHTA, CDR2 FQGNSA. This CDR3 is built from 14 residues. This CDR3 is CASSSISGTDTQYF. As DNA, the CDR3 is TGTGCCAGCAGCTCCATCTCAGGGACCGATACGCAGTATTTT.

This clonotype was observed a few times. The rearrangement joins TRBV12-3 or TRBV12-4 to TRBJ2-2; D is undetermined. CDR3 size: 12 residues. Trimming removed 4 bases from V and 4 bases from J, with 4 bases in between. CDR3 nucleotides: TGTGCCAGCAGTTGGATCACCGGGGAGCTGTTTTTT. Protein: CASSWITGELFF.

This clonotype was detected many times. The chain combines TRBV9 with TRBJ2-4, with 9 bases that match TRBD1. Germline lookup yields CDR1 SGDLS and CDR2 YYNGEE. There are 13 residues in the CDR3. The trim removed 2 bases at V and 6 bases at J, leaving 0 bases unmatched. CDR3 sequence (DNA): TGTGCCAGCAGCGTGGGACAGGGAAACATTCAGTACTTC. Its protein is CASSVGQGNIQYF.

This clonotype was observed many times. The chain couples TRBV12-3 or TRBV12-4 to TRBJ1-4; 11 bases line up with TRBD1. CDR3 length: 15 residues. V lost 4 bases to trimming and J lost 7 bases; unmatched junction nucleotides: 5. The CDR3 coding sequence is TGTGCCAGCAGTTCCGGACAGGGGGCTGGTGAAAAACTGTTTTTT. This sequence encodes CASSSGQGAGEKLFF.